This TCR beta chain stems from a study of T cell repertoires in ileal Crohn's disease. TCRdb's table, derived via immunoSEQ multiplex PCR, lists solely in-frame clones and lacks some. Among about 16,000 clones listed, 88% were seen once. This TCR was sampled from an adult with Crohn's disease. Sequencing input: ileal tissue.

CDR3 nucleotides: TGCGCCAGCAGCTTGGGTCTAGCGATCTACGAGCAGTACTTC. It translates to CASSLGLAIYEQYF. V and J are TRBV5-1 and TRBJ2-7, with D tentatively TRBD2 (6 bases). Germline V gives CDR1 SGHRS, CDR2 YFSETQ. Trimming took 0 bases from V and 3 from J, leaving 10 bases between them. This CDR3 is 14 amino acids long. Full variable domain (missing parts from reference TRBV5-1 and TRBJ2-7): KAGVTQTPRYLIKTRGQQVTLSCSPISGHRSVSWYQQTPGQGLQFLFEYFSETQRNKGNFPGRFSGRQFSNSRSEMNVSTLELGDSALYLCASSLGLAIYEQYFGPGTRLTVT.